This T cell receptor beta chain was identified during a study of shared clonotypes between healthy human individuals. Assay: immunoSEQ multiplex PCR; the TCRdb copy retains only in-frame clones and omits some. The sample contains hundreds of thousands of clones, over 90% of which appear only once. The CDR3 loop spans 15 amino acids. The ends were cut back, 5 bases at V and 0 bases at J, with 14 bases in the middle. CDR1 MNHNS and CDR2 SASEGT come from the germline V gene. Naivety among CD8 cells was defined by CD45RO negativity and positive CCR7 selection, thereby excluding terminally differentiated effector memory CD45RA+ cells.

J is TRBJ2-7 and V is TRBV6-1; D unclear. The sequencing sample was made of naive CD8+ T cells sorted from blood. The clonotype was recovered from a man aged 25-40 years in good health. The CDR3 coding sequence is TGTGCCAGCAGTCAGGACCCCTTGAGCTCCTACGAGCAGTACTTC. Amino acid sequence: CASSQDPLSSYEQYF.